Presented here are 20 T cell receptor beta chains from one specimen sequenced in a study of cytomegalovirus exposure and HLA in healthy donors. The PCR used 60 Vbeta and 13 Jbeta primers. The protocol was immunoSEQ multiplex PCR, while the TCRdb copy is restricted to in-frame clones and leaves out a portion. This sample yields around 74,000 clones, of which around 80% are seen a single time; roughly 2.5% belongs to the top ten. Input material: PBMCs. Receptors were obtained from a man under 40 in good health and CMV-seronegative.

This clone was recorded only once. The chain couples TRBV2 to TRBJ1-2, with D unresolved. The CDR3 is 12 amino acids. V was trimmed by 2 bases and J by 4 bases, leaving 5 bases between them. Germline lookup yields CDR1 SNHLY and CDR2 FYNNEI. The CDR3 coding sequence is TGTGCCAGCAGTGAAACGGGCTATGGCTACACCTTC. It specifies CASSETGYGYTF. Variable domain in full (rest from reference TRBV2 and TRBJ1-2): EPEVTQTPSHQVTQMGQEVILRCVPISNHLYFYWYRQILGQKVEFLVSFYNNEISEKSEIFDDQFSVERPDGSNFTLKIRSTKLEDSAMYFCASSETGYGYTFGSGTRLTVV.

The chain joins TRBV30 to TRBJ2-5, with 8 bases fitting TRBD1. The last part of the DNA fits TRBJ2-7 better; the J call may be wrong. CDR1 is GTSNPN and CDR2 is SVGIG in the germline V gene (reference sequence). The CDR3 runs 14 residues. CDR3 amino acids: CAWSGGTGPYEQYF. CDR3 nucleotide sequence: TGTGCCTGGAGTGGGGGGACAGGCCCCTACGAGCAGTACTTC.

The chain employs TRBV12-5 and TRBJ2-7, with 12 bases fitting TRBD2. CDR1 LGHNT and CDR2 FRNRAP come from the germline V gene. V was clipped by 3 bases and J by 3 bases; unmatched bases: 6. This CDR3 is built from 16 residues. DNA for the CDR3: TGTGCTAGTGGTTTTCCCCCGACTAGCGGGAGCTACGAGCAGTACTTC. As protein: CASGFPPTSGSYEQYF.

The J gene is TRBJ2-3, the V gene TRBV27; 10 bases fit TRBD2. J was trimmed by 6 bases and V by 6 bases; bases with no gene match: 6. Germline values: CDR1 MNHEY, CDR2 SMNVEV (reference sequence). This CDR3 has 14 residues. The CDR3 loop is CASSWRTSGDTQYF. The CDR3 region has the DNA TGTGCCAGCAGCTGGAGGACTAGCGGCGATACGCAGTATTTT.

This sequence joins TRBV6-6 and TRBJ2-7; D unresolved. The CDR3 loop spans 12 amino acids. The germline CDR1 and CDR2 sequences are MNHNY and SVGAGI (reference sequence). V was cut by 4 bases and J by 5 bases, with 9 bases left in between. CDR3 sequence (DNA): TGTGCCAGCAGTTCTAGATTGCACGAGCAGTACTTC. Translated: CASSSRLHEQYF.

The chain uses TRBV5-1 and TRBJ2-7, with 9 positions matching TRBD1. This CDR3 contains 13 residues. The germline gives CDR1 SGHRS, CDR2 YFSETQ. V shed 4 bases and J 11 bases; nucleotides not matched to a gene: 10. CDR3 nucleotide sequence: TGCGCCAGCAGCCACCCTACAGGGGGCACCGAGTACTTC. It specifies CASSHPTGGTEYF. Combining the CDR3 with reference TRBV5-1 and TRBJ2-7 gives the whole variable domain KAGVTQTPRYLIKTRGQQVTLSCSPISGHRSVSWYQQTPGQGLQFLFEYFSETQRNKGNFPGRFSGRQFSNSRSEMNVSTLELGDSALYLCASSHPTGGTEYFGPGTRLTVT.

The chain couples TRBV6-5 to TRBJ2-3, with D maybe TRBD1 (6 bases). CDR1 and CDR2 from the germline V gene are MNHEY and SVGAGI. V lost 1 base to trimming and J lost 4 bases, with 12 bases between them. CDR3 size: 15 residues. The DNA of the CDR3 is TGTGCCAGCAGTTACTGGCAGGGGCGTGCAGATACGCAGTATTTT. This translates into CASSYWQGRADTQYF.

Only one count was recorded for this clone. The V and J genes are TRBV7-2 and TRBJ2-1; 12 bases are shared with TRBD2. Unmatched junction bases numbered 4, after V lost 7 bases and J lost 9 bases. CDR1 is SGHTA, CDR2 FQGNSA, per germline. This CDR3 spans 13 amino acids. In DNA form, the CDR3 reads TGTGCCAGCAAAACTAGCGGGGGGATTGAGCAGTTCTTC. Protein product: CASKTSGGIEQFF.

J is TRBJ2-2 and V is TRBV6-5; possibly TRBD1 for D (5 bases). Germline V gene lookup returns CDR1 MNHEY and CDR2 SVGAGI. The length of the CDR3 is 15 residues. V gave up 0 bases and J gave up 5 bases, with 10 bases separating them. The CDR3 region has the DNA TGTGCCAGCAGTTACTCGAGCAGGGATACCGGGGAGCTGTTTTTT. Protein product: CASSYSSRDTGELFF.

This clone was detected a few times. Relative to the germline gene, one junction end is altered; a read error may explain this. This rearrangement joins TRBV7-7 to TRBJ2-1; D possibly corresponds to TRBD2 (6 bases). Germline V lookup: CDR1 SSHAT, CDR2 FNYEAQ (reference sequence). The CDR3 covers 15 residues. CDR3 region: CASSLSIDGGGEQFF. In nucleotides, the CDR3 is TGTGCTAGCAGCTTATCGATTGACGGGGGAGGTGAGCAGTTCTTC. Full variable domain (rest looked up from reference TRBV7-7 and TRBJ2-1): GAGVSQSPRYKVTKRGQDVTLRCDPISSHATLYWYQQALGQGPEFLTYFNYEAQPDKSGLPSDRFSAERPEGSISTLTIQRTEQRDSAMYRCASSLSIDGGGEQFFGPGTRLTVL.

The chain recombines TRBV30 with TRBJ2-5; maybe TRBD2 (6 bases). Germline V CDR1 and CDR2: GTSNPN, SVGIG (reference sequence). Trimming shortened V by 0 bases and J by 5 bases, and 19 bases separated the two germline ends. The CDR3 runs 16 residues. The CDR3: CAWSVRRGSSGETQYF. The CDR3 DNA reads TGTGCCTGGAGTGTACGTCGGGGGTCCAGTGGGGAGACCCAGTACTTC.

The CDR3 here is CASSRGQTGASGNTIYF. The CDR3 bases are TGTGCCAGCAGCAGAGGCCAAACAGGGGCCTCTGGAAACACCATATATTTT. The rearrangement joins TRBV13 to TRBJ1-3; 7 bases fit TRBD1. The CDR3 loop spans 17 amino acids. V gave up 5 bases and J gave up 0 bases; unmatched junction bases: 10. Germline lookup yields CDR1 PRHDT and CDR2 FYEKMQ (reference sequence).

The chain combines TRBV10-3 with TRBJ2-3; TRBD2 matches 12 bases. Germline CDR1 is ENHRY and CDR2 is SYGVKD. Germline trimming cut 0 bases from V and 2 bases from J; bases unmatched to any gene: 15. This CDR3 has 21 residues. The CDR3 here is CAISESGMIYGLAGTTDTQYF. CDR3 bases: TGTGCCATCAGTGAGTCAGGAATGATATACGGACTAGCGGGGACCACAGATACGCAGTATTTT.

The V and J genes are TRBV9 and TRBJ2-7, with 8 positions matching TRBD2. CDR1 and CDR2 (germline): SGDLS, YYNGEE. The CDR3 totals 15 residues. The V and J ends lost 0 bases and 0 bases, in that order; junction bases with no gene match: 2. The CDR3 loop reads CASSVGTSFSYEQYF. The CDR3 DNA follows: TGTGCCAGCAGCGTAGGGACTAGCTTCTCCTACGAGCAGTACTTC.

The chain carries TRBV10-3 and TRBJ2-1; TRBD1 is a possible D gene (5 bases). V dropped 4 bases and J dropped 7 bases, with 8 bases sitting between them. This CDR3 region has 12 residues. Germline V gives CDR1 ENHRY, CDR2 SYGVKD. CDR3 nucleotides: TGTGCCATCAGTGCCCAGGGTAATGAGCAGTTCTTC. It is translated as CAISAQGNEQFF.

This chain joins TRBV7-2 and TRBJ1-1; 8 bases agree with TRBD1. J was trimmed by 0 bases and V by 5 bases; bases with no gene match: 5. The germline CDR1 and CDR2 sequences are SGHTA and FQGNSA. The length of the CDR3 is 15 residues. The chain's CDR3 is CASSPRDRMNTEAFF. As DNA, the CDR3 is TGTGCCAGCAGCCCCCGGGACAGGATGAACACTGAAGCTTTCTTT.

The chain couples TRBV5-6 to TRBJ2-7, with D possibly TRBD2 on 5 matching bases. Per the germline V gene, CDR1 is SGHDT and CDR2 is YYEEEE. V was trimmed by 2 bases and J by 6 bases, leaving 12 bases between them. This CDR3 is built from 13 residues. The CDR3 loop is CASSFWGAAEQYF. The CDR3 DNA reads TGTGCCAGCAGCTTTTGGGGAGCCGCCGAGCAGTACTTC.

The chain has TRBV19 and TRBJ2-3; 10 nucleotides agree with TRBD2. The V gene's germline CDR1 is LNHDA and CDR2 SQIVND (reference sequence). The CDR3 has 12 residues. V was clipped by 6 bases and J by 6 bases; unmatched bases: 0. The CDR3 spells CASRLAGDTQYF. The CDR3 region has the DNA TGTGCCAGTAGACTAGCGGGGGATACGCAGTATTTT.

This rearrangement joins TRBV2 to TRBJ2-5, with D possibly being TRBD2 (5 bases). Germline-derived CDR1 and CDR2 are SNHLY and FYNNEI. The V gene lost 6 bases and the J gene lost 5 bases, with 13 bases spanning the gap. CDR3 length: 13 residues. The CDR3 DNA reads TGTGCCAGCAGCGGACGTTGGGAGGAGACCCAGTACTTC. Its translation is CASSGRWEETQYF.

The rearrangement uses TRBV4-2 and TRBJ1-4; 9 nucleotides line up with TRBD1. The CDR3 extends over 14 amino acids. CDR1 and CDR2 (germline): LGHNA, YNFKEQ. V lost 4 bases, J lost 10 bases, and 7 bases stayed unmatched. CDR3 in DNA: TGTGCCAGCAGCCCCGGGACAGGGAGAGCAAAACTGTTTTTT. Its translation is CASSPGTGRAKLFF.